The rows below give T cell receptor beta chains drawn from one sample of a study of T cell responses to AZD1222 COVID-19 vaccine. Libraries were prepared by immunoSEQ multiplex PCR; TCRdb keeps only in-frame clonotypes and omits some of them. The repertoire has just under 75,000 clones, around 80% of them found once; the top ten carry approximately 47%. The sample here was peripheral blood, taken 28 days after the second AZD1222 dose. These receptors came from an adult who received the AZD1222 COVID-19 vaccine. Each CDR3 is given with its conserved first and last residue. The D gene is left open where the match is weak. Where a row states a size, it is once, few, many or the class of an expanded clone; other rows omit it.

>.|TRBV5-6|.|TRBJ1-4|14
TGTGCCAGCAGCTTTAGTAGGGTAAATGAAAAACTGTTTTTT
CASSFSRVNEKLFF
>.|TRBV7-8|TRBD2|TRBJ2-7|15
TGTGCCAGCAGCTTAACAGGACTAGCGGAGGGCGAGCAGTACTTC
CASSLTGLAEGEQYF
>.|TRBV4-1|.|TRBJ2-2|15
TGCGCCAGCAGCCAGGTCGATAGAACTACCGGGGAGCTGTTTTTT
CASSQVDRTTGELFF
>.|TRBV11-2|.|TRBJ1-5|16
TGTGCCAGCAGCTTAGGGACCGGTTATAGCAATCAGCCCCAGCATTTT
CASSLGTGYSNQPQHF
>.|TRBV3-1/TRBV3-2|.|TRBJ2-7|14
TGTGCCAGCAGCCTTCGTGAGAGGGGTACCGAGCAGTACTTC
CASSLRERGTEQYF
>.|TRBV2|.|TRBJ2-7|14
TGTGCCAGCAGGGGTGGACAGCCCTCCTACGAGCAGTACTTC
CASRGGQPSYEQYF
>few|TRBV5-1|.|TRBJ1-1|12
TGCGCCAGCAGCTACGGGGGGACTGAAGCTTTCTTT
CASSYGGTEAFF
>.|TRBV6-2/TRBV6-3|TRBD2|TRBJ2-1|17
TGTGCCAGCAGTTACACGGTAGCGGGAGGGCCGAGGCATGAGCAGTTCTTC
CASSYTVAGGPRHEQFF
>.|TRBV18|.|TRBJ1-3|14
TGTGCCAGCTCACCAGGCAGGGCTGGAAACACCATATATTTT
CASSPGRAGNTIYF
>.|TRBV6-5|.|TRBJ1-4|15
TGTGCCAGCAGACCAACGGGAGGGGGAAGTGAAAAACTGTTTTTT
CASRPTGGGSEKLFF
>.|TRBV18|TRBD1|TRBJ1-1|13
TGTGCCAGCTCACCACTTACAGGGGATCGAGCTTTCTTT
CASSPLTGDRAFF
>.|TRBV3-1/TRBV3-2|.|TRBJ2-7|12
TGTGCCAGCAGCCAGACACGGGCCCATGTGGACTTC
CASSQTRAHVDF
>.|TRBV6-1|TRBD1|TRBJ2-5|15
TGTGCCAGCAGTGAATGGGGGACAGAACCAGAGACCCAGTACTTC
CASSEWGTEPETQYF
>.|TRBV30|.|TRBJ1-6|12
TGTGCCTGGAGCCGTCTCGATTCACCCCTCCACTTT
CAWSRLDSPLHF
>few|TRBV25-1|.|TRBJ2-3|15
TGTGCCAGCAGTTCGGGACGGGAGAGCACAGATACGCAGTATTTT
CASSSGRESTDTQYF
>.|TRBV6-6|.|TRBJ1-5|15
TGTGCCAGTAAAATGCAGGGTTATAGCAATCAGCCCCAGCATTTT
CASKMQGYSNQPQHF
>.|TRBV11-2|TRBD1|TRBJ1-2|17
TGTGCCAGCAGCGGACTGGGGGACAGGGGCCGAGGCTATGGCTACACCTTC
CASSGLGDRGRGYGYTF
>.|TRBV7-6|.|TRBJ2-5|13
TGTGCCAGCAAAGGGTCAGACGGAAAGACCCAGTACTTC
CASKGSDGKTQYF